This TCR beta chain was sequenced in a study of T cell responses to AZD1222 COVID-19 vaccine. Study observations and caveats: There were repertoire samples only from the period after the peak T cell response.

The CDR3 is 14 amino acids. Germline CDR1 reads LNHDA; CDR2 reads SQIVND (reference sequence). V lost 4 bases, J lost 4 bases, and 11 bases lay in between. This clone was counted a single time. Its antigen is unidentified. Generated by immunoSEQ multiplex PCR, the TCRdb table keeps only in-frame clones and is missing some. Of some 200,000 clones listed, 91% were seen once; the top ten hold over 1.5%. This clonotype was sampled from an adult who received the AZD1222 COVID-19 vaccine. The chain recombines TRBV19 with TRBJ2-1, with D tentatively TRBD1 (5 bases). This material consisted of peripheral blood, taken 28 days after the second AZD1222 dose. The CDR3 spells CASSKQVTYNEQFF. The CDR3 DNA sequence: TGTGCCAGTAGTAAACAGGTCACTTACAATGAGCAGTTCTTC.